The 25 T cell receptor beta chains given below trace back to one sample, sequenced in a study of molecular identifiers for immune sequencing clone quantification. TCRdb re-called the PCR reads with MiXCR, one entry per CDR3 protein. The sample shows 35,000 or so distinct CDR3 sequences, approximately 20% of them seen only once. Sample: naive CD8+ T cells from blood, with Jurkat cell RNA spiked in. Specified subset: FACS-sorted CD8+CD4-CCR7+CD45RA+ naive T cells. These receptors came from a human donor in good health. Some libraries in this study had Jurkat cell RNA spiked in.

The gene calls are TRBV5-1 and TRBJ2-1, with D unclear. The CDR3 runs 14 residues. V was pared by 2 bases and J by 7 bases, with 13 bases between. The germline V gene encodes CDR1 SGHRS and CDR2 YFSETQ. CDR3 sequence (DNA): TGCGCCAGCAGCTTCTCTCTTAACGGTAATGAGCAGTTCTTC. Translated: CASSFSLNGNEQFF. Full variable domain (remainder filled in from reference TRBV5-1 and TRBJ2-1): KAGVTQTPRYLIKTRGQQVTLSCSPISGHRSVSWYQQTPGQGLQFLFEYFSETQRNKGNFPGRFSGRQFSNSRSEMNVSTLELGDSALYLCASSFSLNGNEQFFGPGTRLTVL.

With respect to this clonotype: It may be a read error: a sequence one base away is much more abundant. The rearrangement links TRBV11-1 to TRBJ1-1; 9 nucleotides match TRBD1. V trimming: 5 bases; J trimming: 9 bases; junction bases outside the gene matches: 13. Germline-derived CDR1 and CDR2 are SGHAT and FQDESV (reference sequence). This CDR3 is 15 amino acids long. The DNA for the CDR3 is TGTGCCAGCAGCGGACAGGGACAGGGTTGGACTAAAGCTTTCTTT. Translating it yields CASSGQGQGWTKAFF.

The table lists this clonotype with many counts. CDR3 sequence: CASTVSYRRVVDTQYF. The CDR3 DNA sequence: TGTGCCAGTACAGTATCGTACAGGAGGGTAGTAGATACGCAGTATTTT. The rearrangement uses TRBV19 and TRBJ2-3, with a possible D match to TRBD2 (6 bases). Germline CDR1 and CDR2: LNHDA and SQIVND (reference sequence). The V gene lost 7 bases and the J gene lost 5 bases, with 22 bases spanning the gap. The CDR3 contains 16 residues.

This clonotype was counted at least ten times. The J gene is TRBJ1-1, the V gene TRBV5-1; perhaps TRBD1 as D (5 bases). Trimming pared 4 bases from V and 0 bases from J, leaving 10 bases between. This CDR3 is built from 14 residues. Germline V gene lookup returns CDR1 SGHRS and CDR2 YFSETQ. CDR3 nucleotides: TGCGCCAGCAGCCCTCGGGGACTGAACACTGAAGCTTTCTTT. It specifies CASSPRGLNTEAFF.

V is TRBV14 and J is TRBJ2-1, with D maybe TRBD1 (6 bases). From germline, CDR1 is SGHDN and CDR2 FVKESK. The V gene lost 1 base and the J gene lost 7 bases, with 14 bases spanning the gap. The CDR3 spans 15 residues. CDR3 protein: CASSQAGAGTNEQFF. CDR3 DNA sequence: TGTGCCAGCAGCCAAGCAGGGGCAGGAACTAATGAGCAGTTCTTC.

This clonotype was seen at least ten times. The rearrangement joins TRBV30 to TRBJ2-1; no firm D call. Germline lookup yields CDR1 GTSNPN and CDR2 SVGIG (reference sequence). CDR3 size: 11 residues. Trimming removed 2 bases from V and 8 bases from J, with 7 bases in between. CDR3 in amino acids: CAWSSVYEQFF. Written as DNA, the CDR3 is TGTGCCTGGAGTTCGGTTTATGAGCAGTTCTTC.

Ten or more counts support this clonotype. The chain carries TRBV13 and TRBJ2-6; 9 bases are shared with TRBD1. CDR3 size: 17 residues. Germline CDR1 and CDR2: PRHDT and FYEKMQ (reference sequence). With V trimmed by 1 base and J by 2 bases, 3 bases remained unmatched. The DNA for the CDR3 is TGTGCCAGCAGCTTAGCACAGGGGGCGCCTGGGGCCAACGTCCTGACTTTC. Residues: CASSLAQGAPGANVLTF.

This clonotype was seen ten or more times. The chain is built from TRBV12-3 or TRBV12-4 and TRBJ2-3; D may be TRBD1 (6 bases). The CDR3 runs 15 residues. Trimming stripped 7 bases from V and 2 bases from J, with 16 bases between. This chain's CDR3 is CASINPGQITDTQYF. The DNA of the CDR3 is TGTGCCAGCATCAACCCCGGACAGATCACAGATACGCAGTATTTT.

Comment on this clonotype: This may be a read error, as it is one base from a much larger clone. This chain uses TRBV13 with TRBJ2-7; D uncertain. CDR1 and CDR2 (germline): PRHDT, FYEKMQ (reference sequence). CDR3 length: 13 residues. In nucleotides, the CDR3 is TGTGCCAGCAGCTTCTACAGCTCCTACGGGCAGTACTTC. The encoded protein is CASSFYSSYGQYF.

On this clonotype itself: Compared with germline, one end of the junction differs, possibly owing to a read error. The CDR3 region has the DNA TGTGCCAGCAGTGAGGGGGGTGAGCAGTCCTTC. The encoded protein is CASSEGGEQSF. The chain has TRBV6-4 and TRBJ2-1; D is possibly TRBD2 (6 bases). Germline V CDR1 and CDR2: MRHNA, SNTAGT. The length of the CDR3 is 11 residues.

This clonotype was counted at least ten times. This chain joins TRBV5-1 and TRBJ2-7; 12 bases map to TRBD1. Germline assignment: CDR1 SGHRS and CDR2 YFSETQ. The V gene end was trimmed by 7 bases and the J gene end by 5 bases; junction bases not matched to a gene: 4. The CDR3 is 13 amino acids. The CDR3 DNA sequence: TGCGCCAGCTTGGGACAGGGGGCGGACGAGCAGTACTTC. As protein: CASLGQGADEQYF.

In its sample, this clonotype was seen many times. The chain links TRBV7-8 to TRBJ1-1; 7 bases align to TRBD1. J gave up 6 bases and V 5 bases, and 9 bases lay outside the gene matches. The germline V gene has CDR1 SGHVS and CDR2 FQNEAQ. The CDR3 contains 14 residues. The CDR3 nucleotides are TGTGCCAGCAGCCCCGCAGGGGGGCTCTCTGAAGCTTTCTTT. As protein: CASSPAGGLSEAFF.

This clonotype was seen ten or more times. This chain uses TRBV4-3 with TRBJ2-3; the match to TRBD2 covers 7 bases. This CDR3 spans 16 amino acids. V was clipped by 1 base and J by 0 bases; unmatched bases: 4. The germline V gene has CDR1 LGHNA and CDR2 YSLEER. CDR3 in amino acids: CASSQVLAPSTDTQYF. Written as DNA, the CDR3 is TGCGCCAGCAGCCAAGTACTAGCGCCGAGCACAGATACGCAGTATTTT.

The V gene is TRBV6-2 or TRBV6-3, the J gene TRBJ2-3, with 8 positions matching TRBD2. The germline V gene has CDR1 MNHEY and CDR2 SVGEGT. CDR3 length equals 19 residues. V lost 6 bases to trimming and J lost 4 bases; unmatched junction nucleotides: 21. The CDR3 region has the DNA TGTGCCAGCAGAACCTCAGGCATTCTGGCGGGAGGAGGAGCAGATACGCAGTATTTT. Its protein product is CASRTSGILAGGGADTQYF.

This chain uses TRBV27 with TRBJ2-3; TRBD2 matches 13 bases. The CDR3 runs 16 residues. The germline CDR1 and CDR2 sequences are MNHEY and SMNVEV (reference sequence). The V segment lost 2 bases and the J segment 4 bases; nucleotides outside the gene matches: 3. The CDR3 sequence is CASSLTSGGAPDTQYF. DNA of the CDR3: TGTGCCAGCAGTTTAACTAGCGGGGGGGCCCCAGATACGCAGTATTTT.

Concerning this clonotype itself: Given a much more abundant clone one base away, this may be a read error. The rearrangement links TRBV15 to TRBJ2-2, with 11 bases matching TRBD1. This CDR3 is 14 amino acids long. CDR1 and CDR2 from the germline V gene are LNHNV and YYDKDF (reference sequence). This CDR3 is CATSLGQGASEPFF. CDR3 nucleotide sequence: TGTGCCACCAGCCTAGGACAGGGGGCATCGGAGCCGTTTTTT.

This clonotype was counted at least ten times. This chain joins TRBV11-2 and TRBJ2-3; tentatively, D is TRBD1 (6 bases). Trimming shortened V by 3 bases and J by 0 bases, and 13 bases separated the two germline ends. Germline V gene data show CDR1 as SGHAT and CDR2 as FQNNGV. The CDR3 is 16 amino acids. As DNA, the CDR3 is TGTGCCAGCAGCTTGGGGGCGGGCCCTAGCACAGATACGCAGTATTTT. Encoded protein: CASSLGAGPSTDTQYF.

The chain carries TRBV27 and TRBJ2-1; D is uncertain. Trimming removed 0 bases from V and 5 bases from J, with 11 bases in between. Germline V gene data show CDR1 as MNHEY and CDR2 as SMNVEV (reference sequence). The CDR3 extends over 15 amino acids. The CDR3 bases are TGTGCCAGCAGTTTATCAGTGACTCCCAACAATGAGCAGTTCTTC. Residues: CASSLSVTPNNEQFF.

This clonotype was seen ten or more times. The chain has TRBV7-8 and TRBJ2-3; 10 nucleotides match TRBD2. From germline, CDR1 is SGHVS and CDR2 FQNEAQ. CDR3 length: 14 amino acids. V lost 2 bases and J lost 7; bases outside the gene matches: 3. The CDR3 coding sequence is TGTGCCAGCAGCTTAAGCGGGGGGGCGAATACGCAGTATTTT. Translating it yields CASSLSGGANTQYF.

As to this clonotype: This CDR3 is missing its conserved last phenylalanine or tryptophan, likely due to a read error. The rearrangement uses TRBV4-3 and TRBJ1-5; D remains ambiguous. V lost 0 bases and J lost 6, with 12 bases in between. From germline, CDR1 is LGHNA and CDR2 YSLEER. The CDR3 length is 15 residues. The CDR3 sequence is CASSQDRGSGQPQHL. In DNA, the CDR3 is TGCGCCAGCAGCCAAGATCGAGGTTCGGGTCAGCCCCAGCATCTT.

This clonotype was counted ten times or more. The J gene is TRBJ2-3, the V gene TRBV4-1, with a possible D match to TRBD2 (6 bases). The CDR3 loop spans 14 amino acids. Germline loops: CDR1 MGHRA, CDR2 YSYEKL. V gave up 4 bases and J gave up 7 bases, with 15 bases separating them. In DNA, the CDR3 is TGCGCCAGCAGCCCGGGGGAGTGGGGAAATACGCAGTATTTT. Protein: CASSPGEWGNTQYF.

V and J are TRBV10-3 and TRBJ1-1; TRBD1 matches at 10 bases. CDR1 is ENHRY, CDR2 SYGVKD, per germline. V shed 0 bases, J shed 4 bases, and the junction held 2 bases outside the gene matches. There are 15 residues in the CDR3. DNA for the CDR3: TGTGCCATCAGTGAGTCCGGGACAGGGGCCACTGAAGCTTTCTTT. Translating it yields CAISESGTGATEAFF.

Only a few counts were recorded for this clonotype. CDR3 loop: CAWSVTRASYNEQFF. For the CDR3, the DNA is TGTGCCTGGAGTGTAACGAGGGCGTCCTACAATGAGCAGTTCTTC. The genes are TRBV30 and TRBJ2-1; tentative D call: TRBD2 (5 bases). Germline V gene lookup returns CDR1 GTSNPN and CDR2 SVGIG (reference sequence). The CDR3 loop spans 15 amino acids. The V gene lost 0 bases and the J gene lost 1 base, with 10 bases spanning the gap. The full variable domain, in which reference TRBV30 and TRBJ2-1 provide the parts outside the CDR3, is SQTIHQWPATLVQPVGSPLSLECTVEGTSNPNLYWYRQAAGRGLQLLFYSVGIGQISSEVPQNLSASRPQDRQFILSSKKLLLSDSGFYLCAWSVTRASYNEQFFGPGTRLTVL.

This clonotype was counted between two and nine times. The V gene is TRBV14, the J gene TRBJ2-1, with a tentative D call TRBD1 (5 bases). CDR3 length: 15 residues. Germline CDR1 SGHDN, CDR2 FVKESK. The germline V and J ends were trimmed by 0 bases and 7 bases, with 13 bases remaining between them. CDR3 nucleotide sequence: TGTGCCAGCAGCCAAGAAGGGGCAGGAACTAATGAGCAGTTCTTC. Residues: CASSQEGAGTNEQFF. The full variable domain, completed using reference TRBV14 and TRBJ2-1, is EAGVTQFPSHSVIEKGQTVTLRCDPISGHDNLYWYRRVMGKEIKFLLHFVKESKQDESGMPNNRFLAERTGGTYSTLKVQPAELEDSGVYFCASSQEGAGTNEQFFGPGTRLTVL.

This clonotype has at least ten counts. V gene TRBV6-2 or TRBV6-3 combines with J gene TRBJ2-4; 8 bases align to TRBD2. The germline CDR1 and CDR2 sequences are MNHEY and SVGEGT. With V trimmed by 5 bases and J by 0 bases, 6 bases remained unmatched. This CDR3 contains 16 residues. The CDR3 nucleotides are TGTGCCAGCAGTGACGAAGCGGGAGTAGCCAAAAACATTCAGTACTTC. Translating gives CASSDEAGVAKNIQYF.